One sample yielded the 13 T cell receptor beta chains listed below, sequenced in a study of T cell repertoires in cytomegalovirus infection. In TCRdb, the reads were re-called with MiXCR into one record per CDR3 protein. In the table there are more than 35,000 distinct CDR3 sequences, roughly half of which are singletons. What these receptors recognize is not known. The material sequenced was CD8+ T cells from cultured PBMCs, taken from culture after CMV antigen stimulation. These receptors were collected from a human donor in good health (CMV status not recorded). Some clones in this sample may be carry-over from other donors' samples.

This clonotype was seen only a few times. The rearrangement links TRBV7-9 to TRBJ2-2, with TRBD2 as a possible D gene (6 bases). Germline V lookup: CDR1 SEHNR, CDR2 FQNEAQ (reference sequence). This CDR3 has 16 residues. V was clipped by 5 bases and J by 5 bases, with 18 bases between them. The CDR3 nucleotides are TGTGCCAGCAGCGATTACATAAGTGGGGGGACCGGGGAGCTGTTTTTT. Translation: CASSDYISGGTGELFF.

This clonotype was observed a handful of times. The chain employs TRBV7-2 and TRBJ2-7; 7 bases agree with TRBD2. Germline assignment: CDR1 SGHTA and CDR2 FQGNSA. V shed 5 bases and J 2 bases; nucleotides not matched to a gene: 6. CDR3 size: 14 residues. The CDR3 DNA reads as TGTGCCAGCAGCAAAAGCGGGAAACCCTACGAGCAGTACTTC. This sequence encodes CASSKSGKPYEQYF.

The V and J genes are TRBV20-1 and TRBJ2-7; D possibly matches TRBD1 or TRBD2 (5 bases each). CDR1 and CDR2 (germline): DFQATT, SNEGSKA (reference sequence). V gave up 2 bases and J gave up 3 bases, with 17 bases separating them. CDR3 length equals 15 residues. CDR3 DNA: TGCAGTGCTAGATCCGGGGCAGAAATTTACTACGAGCAGTACTTC. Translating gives CSARSGAEIYYEQYF.

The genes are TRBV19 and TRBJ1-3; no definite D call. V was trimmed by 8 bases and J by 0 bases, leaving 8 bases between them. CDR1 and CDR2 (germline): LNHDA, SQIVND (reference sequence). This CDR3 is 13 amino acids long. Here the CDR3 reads CASSQSSGNTIYF. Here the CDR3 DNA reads TGTGCCAGTTCCCAGTCCTCTGGAAACACCATATATTTT.

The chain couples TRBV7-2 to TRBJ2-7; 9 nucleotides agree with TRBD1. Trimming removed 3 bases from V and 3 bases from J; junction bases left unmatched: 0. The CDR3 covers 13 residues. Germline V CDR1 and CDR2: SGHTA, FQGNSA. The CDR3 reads CASSLDRGYEQYF. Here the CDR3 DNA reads TGTGCCAGCAGCTTGGACAGGGGCTACGAGCAGTACTTC.

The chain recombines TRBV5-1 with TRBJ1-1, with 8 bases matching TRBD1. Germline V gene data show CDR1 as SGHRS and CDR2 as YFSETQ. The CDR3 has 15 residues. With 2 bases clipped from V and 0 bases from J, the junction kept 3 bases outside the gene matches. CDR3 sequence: CASSLTGGVNTEAFF. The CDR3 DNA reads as TGCGCCAGCAGCTTAACAGGGGGGGTGAACACTGAAGCTTTCTTT.

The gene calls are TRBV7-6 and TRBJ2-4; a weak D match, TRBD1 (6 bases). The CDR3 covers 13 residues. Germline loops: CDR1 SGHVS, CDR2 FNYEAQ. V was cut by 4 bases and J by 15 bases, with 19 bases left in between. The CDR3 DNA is TGTGCCAGCAGCTCTAGTGGGGGCGTCTTCCTGTACTTC. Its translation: CASSSSGGVFLYF.

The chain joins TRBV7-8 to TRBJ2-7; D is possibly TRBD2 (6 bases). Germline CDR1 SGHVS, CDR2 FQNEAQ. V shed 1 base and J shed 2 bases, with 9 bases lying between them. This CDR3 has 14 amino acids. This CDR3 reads CASSLGGEAYEQYF. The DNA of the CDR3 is TGTGCCAGCAGCTTAGGTGGGGAGGCCTACGAGCAGTACTTC.

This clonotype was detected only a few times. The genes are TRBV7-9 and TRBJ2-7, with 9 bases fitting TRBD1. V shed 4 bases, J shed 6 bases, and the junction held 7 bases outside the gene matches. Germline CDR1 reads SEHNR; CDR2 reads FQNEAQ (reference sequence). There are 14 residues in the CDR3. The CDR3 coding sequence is TGTGCCAGCAGCTCAAGGACAGGGGTGGTCGAGCAGTACTTC. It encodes CASSSRTGVVEQYF. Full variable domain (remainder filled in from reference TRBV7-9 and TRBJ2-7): DTGVSQNPRHKITKRGQNVTFRCDPISEHNRLYWYRQTLGQGPEFLTYFQNEAQLEKSRLLSDRFSAERPKGSFSTLEIQRTEQGDSAMYLCASSSRTGVVEQYFGPGTRLTVT.

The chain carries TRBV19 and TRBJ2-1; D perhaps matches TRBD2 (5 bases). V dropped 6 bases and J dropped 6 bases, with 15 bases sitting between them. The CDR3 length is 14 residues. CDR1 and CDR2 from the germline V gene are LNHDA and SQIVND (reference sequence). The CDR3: CASSPPGRGNEQFF. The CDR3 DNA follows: TGTGCCAGTAGCCCCCCGGGCCGGGGCAATGAGCAGTTCTTC.

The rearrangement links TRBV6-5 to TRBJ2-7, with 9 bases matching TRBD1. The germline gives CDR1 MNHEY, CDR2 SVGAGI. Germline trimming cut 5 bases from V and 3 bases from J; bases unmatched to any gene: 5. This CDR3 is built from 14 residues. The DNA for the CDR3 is TGTGCCAGCAGTACCGGGACAGGGATCTACGAGCAGTACTTC. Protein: CASSTGTGIYEQYF.

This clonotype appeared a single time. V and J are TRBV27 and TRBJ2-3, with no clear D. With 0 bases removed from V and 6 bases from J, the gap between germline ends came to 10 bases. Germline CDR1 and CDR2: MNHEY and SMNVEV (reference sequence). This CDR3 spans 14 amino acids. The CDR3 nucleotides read TGTGCCAGCAGTTTATCGTCGGATGGGGATACGCAGTATTTT. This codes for CASSLSSDGDTQYF.

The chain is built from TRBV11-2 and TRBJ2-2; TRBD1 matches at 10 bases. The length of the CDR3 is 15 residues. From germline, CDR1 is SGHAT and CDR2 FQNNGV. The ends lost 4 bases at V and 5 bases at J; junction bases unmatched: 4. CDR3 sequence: CASSWTGGTTGELFF. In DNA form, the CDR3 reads TGTGCCAGCAGCTGGACAGGGGGAACGACCGGGGAGCTGTTTTTT.